This TCR beta chain was observed in a study of shared clonotypes between healthy human individuals. Study findings and constraints: Naive subsets usually exceeded memory subsets in estimated richness. Non-shared clonotypes had lower generation probabilities than clonotypes shared by all four sorted-subset donors. Enrolling few donors narrowed the genetic and exposure-history diversity that was represented.

Germline V gene lookup returns CDR1 LNHDA and CDR2 SQIVND (reference sequence). Trimming stripped 1 base from V and 2 bases from J, with 6 bases between. The CDR3 loop spans 13 amino acids. This clone was seen once. The antigen remains unidentified. In the same sample, other DNA sequences code for this CDR3. Naivety among CD8 cells was defined by CD45RO negativity and positive CCR7 selection, thereby excluding terminally differentiated effector memory CD45RA+ cells. The donors, healthy adults who were HIV-negative, had experienced no recent acute infections or vaccinations. Libraries were prepared by immunoSEQ multiplex PCR; TCRdb keeps only in-frame clonotypes and omits some of them. The sample records roughly 2 million clones, about 95% being singletons.

This clonotype was sampled from a man aged 18 to 29 in good health. Sequenced sample: naive CD8+ T cells sorted from blood. The chain carries TRBV19 and TRBJ2-7; D remains unclear. This chain's CDR3 is CASSIGITYEQYF. Written as DNA, the CDR3 is TGTGCCAGTAGTATAGGGATCACCTACGAGCAGTACTTC.